Included here is one T cell receptor beta chain sequence, with context. From germline, CDR1 is LGHDT and CDR2 YNNKEL (reference sequence). This CDR3 is 17 amino acids long. V was clipped by 0 bases and J by 1 base; unmatched bases: 6. The data derive from a study of read filtering for tumor transcriptome and immune sequencing. The overall study: Mean patient age was roughly 66 years, range about 47 to 85; approximately 18 male, some 14 female.

The library was built from 400 to 500 ng RNA with molecular barcoded adaptors for alpha/delta and beta/gamma chains. One entry per CDR3 protein, called by TCRdb with MiXCR from the reads. Of some 46,000 distinct CDR3 sequences detected, around 20% appear once; the ten largest clones hold over 35%. Specimen: a population of CD138-negative cells sorted from bone marrow. V usage is TRBV3-1 and J usage is TRBJ2-4; 7 bases align to TRBD2. The receptor comes from a donor older than 35 with multiple myeloma. The CDR3 here is CASSQDPRGRAKNIQYF. As DNA, the CDR3 is TGTGCCAGCAGCCAAGACCCGCGGGGGAGGGCCAAAAACATTCAGTACTTC.